These T cell receptor beta chains were read from a single sample in a study of T-cell reconstitution after alpha-beta-depleted transplantation in children. Each CDR3 protein is one row after TCRdb ran MiXCR on the PCR reads. The sample has some 200,000 distinct CDR3 sequences; 5% to 6.5% are singletons. The sample here was PBMCs, taken before TCRalphabeta/CD19-depleted stem cell transplant. The source of these receptors is a girl under three years old with combined immunodeficiency, due to receive a stem cell transplant. Both conserved end residues are part of each CDR3. The order of the fields is CDR3 DNA, CDR3 protein, clone size, D gene, J gene, V gene. D genes are given only for firm matches. Clone sizes are given selectively: once, few, many, or a class where the clone is expanded.

cdr3_nt: TGTGCCAGCAGCCTCATTGACACAGATACGCAGTATTTT
cdr3_aa: CASSLIDTDTQYF
clone_size: many
d_call: NA
j_call: TRBJ2-3
v_call: TRBV14

cdr3_nt: TGTGCCAGCAGCTTATCATTCGAGGGAGATAGCAATCAGCCCCAGCATTTT
cdr3_aa: CASSLSFEGDSNQPQHF
clone_size: many
d_call: NA
j_call: TRBJ1-5
v_call: TRBV7-8

cdr3_nt: TGTGCCAGCAGCTTAGTTATGACTCTCGGCCCCTACAATGAGCAGTTCTTC
cdr3_aa: CASSLVMTLGPYNEQFF
clone_size: many
d_call: NA
j_call: TRBJ2-1
v_call: TRBV11-2

cdr3_nt: TGTGGGGCCAGTGATTCAACAGGGGTGGGGAATGAGCAGTTCTTC
cdr3_aa: CGASDSTGVGNEQFF
clone_size: NA
d_call: TRBD1
j_call: TRBJ2-1
v_call: TRBV24-1

cdr3_nt: TGTGCCAGTATTTCGACGTCAGATACGCAGTATTTT
cdr3_aa: CASISTSDTQYF
clone_size: few
d_call: NA
j_call: TRBJ2-3
v_call: TRBV19

cdr3_nt: TGTGCCAGCAGCCCCCGGGTGCCAGGGACCACAGATACGCAGTATTTT
cdr3_aa: CASSPRVPGTTDTQYF
clone_size: many
d_call: NA
j_call: TRBJ2-3
v_call: TRBV11-3

cdr3_nt: TGTGCCAGCAGTTTAGGACAGCCCTATGGCTACACCTTC
cdr3_aa: CASSLGQPYGYTF
clone_size: many
d_call: NA
j_call: TRBJ1-2
v_call: TRBV12-3/TRBV12-4

cdr3_nt: TGCAGTGCGGAAAATGCGGATTACAACACCGGGGAGCTGTTTTTT
cdr3_aa: CSAENADYNTGELFF
clone_size: NA
d_call: NA
j_call: TRBJ2-2
v_call: TRBV20-1

cdr3_nt: TGTGCCATCAGGGCGGACAGTGGGGAGCTCTATGGCTACACCTTC
cdr3_aa: CAIRADSGELYGYTF
clone_size: many
d_call: NA
j_call: TRBJ1-2
v_call: TRBV10-3

cdr3_nt: TGCAGTGCTAGAGATCGGAGCGGTAGCTCCTACAATGAGCAGTTCTTC
cdr3_aa: CSARDRSGSSYNEQFF
clone_size: many
d_call: NA
j_call: TRBJ2-1
v_call: TRBV20-1

cdr3_nt: TGTGCCAGCAGTCCAGGGGGCTCAGGGGGTAATCAGCCCCAGCATTTT
cdr3_aa: CASSPGGSGGNQPQHF
clone_size: once
d_call: TRBD1
j_call: TRBJ1-5
v_call: TRBV6-2/TRBV6-3

cdr3_nt: TGTGCCAGCAGTTCGACTAGCGGCTACCTTTACAGCTCCTACAATGAGCAGTTCTTC
cdr3_aa: CASSSTSGYLYSSYNEQFF
clone_size: many
d_call: TRBD2
j_call: TRBJ2-1
v_call: TRBV6-5

cdr3_nt: TGCGCCAGCAGCTTGGATGGGAGGCCTGAAGCTTTCTTT
cdr3_aa: CASSLDGRPEAFF
clone_size: many
d_call: NA
j_call: TRBJ1-1
v_call: TRBV5-1

cdr3_nt: TGTGCCAGCAGTCACAGACTAGCGGGAGAAAAGCAGTACTTC
cdr3_aa: CASSHRLAGEKQYF
clone_size: many
d_call: TRBD2
j_call: TRBJ2-7
v_call: TRBV6-5

cdr3_nt: TGTGCCACCAGTGATAACAATCAGCCCCAGCATTTT
cdr3_aa: CATSDNNQPQHF
clone_size: many
d_call: NA
j_call: TRBJ1-5
v_call: TRBV24-1

cdr3_nt: TGTGCCTGGAGTACATCAGGGTCACCCCTCCACTTT
cdr3_aa: CAWSTSGSPLHF
clone_size: many
d_call: NA
j_call: TRBJ1-6
v_call: TRBV30

cdr3_nt: TGTGCCACCAGCAGAGGACAGAGCTCCTACAATGAGCAGTTCTTC
cdr3_aa: CATSRGQSSYNEQFF
clone_size: many
d_call: NA
j_call: TRBJ2-1
v_call: TRBV15

cdr3_nt: TGTGCCACCAGTGATCGAACAGGGGACCCTAGGGCTACGCAGTATTTT
cdr3_aa: CATSDRTGDPRATQYF
clone_size: many
d_call: TRBD1
j_call: TRBJ2-3
v_call: TRBV24-1

cdr3_nt: TGTGCCAGCAGCTCCTGGACTAGCGGGGGGGGGTGGAATGAGCAGTTCTTC
cdr3_aa: CASSSWTSGGGWNEQFF
clone_size: NA
d_call: TRBD2
j_call: TRBJ2-1
v_call: TRBV7-9

cdr3_nt: TGTGCCACCAGCAGTGGCCGACAGGTCCGTTTGGATGAGCAGTTCTTC
cdr3_aa: CATSSGRQVRLDEQFF
clone_size: many
d_call: NA
j_call: TRBJ2-1
v_call: TRBV15

cdr3_nt: TGTGCCAGCAGCCAAGATCTCGGGGACCCCTACGAGCAGTACTTC
cdr3_aa: CASSQDLGDPYEQYF
clone_size: many
d_call: NA
j_call: TRBJ2-7
v_call: TRBV3-1

cdr3_nt: TGCAGCGTTGGAAATCACAGGGGCTCTGGGGCCAACGTCCTGACTTTC
cdr3_aa: CSVGNHRGSGANVLTF
clone_size: many
d_call: TRBD1
j_call: TRBJ2-6
v_call: TRBV29-1

cdr3_nt: TGCAGCGTTGTGGGGGCCTCCTACGAGCAGTACTTC
cdr3_aa: CSVVGASYEQYF
clone_size: many
d_call: NA
j_call: TRBJ2-7
v_call: TRBV29-1

cdr3_nt: TGCAGCGTTGTAGGGGAGACCCAGTACTTC
cdr3_aa: CSVVGETQYF
clone_size: many
d_call: NA
j_call: TRBJ2-5
v_call: TRBV29-1

cdr3_nt: TGTGCCGGGGGACAGTTAGCTGAAGCTTTCTTT
cdr3_aa: CAGGQLAEAFF
clone_size: many
d_call: TRBD1
j_call: TRBJ1-1
v_call: TRBV7-9

cdr3_nt: TGCGCCAGCAGCCAAGGTAGTATCGATGAGCAGTTCTTC
cdr3_aa: CASSQGSIDEQFF
clone_size: few
d_call: NA
j_call: TRBJ2-1
v_call: TRBV4-1

cdr3_nt: TGTGCCAGCAGCTTATTGCCGGGACAGGGGGCCAACTATGGCTACACCTTC
cdr3_aa: CASSLLPGQGANYGYTF
clone_size: many
d_call: TRBD1
j_call: TRBJ1-2
v_call: TRBV7-6

cdr3_nt: TGTGCCAGCAGATCAACAGCCGGTGGCAATTCACCCCTCCACTTT
cdr3_aa: CASRSTAGGNSPLHF
clone_size: many
d_call: NA
j_call: TRBJ1-6
v_call: TRBV7-9

cdr3_nt: TGTGCCAGCAGCTCAGGCTTTAAGTACCAAGAGACCCAGTACTTC
cdr3_aa: CASSSGFKYQETQYF
clone_size: few
d_call: NA
j_call: TRBJ2-5
v_call: TRBV7-8

cdr3_nt: TGCAGCGTTGATGTGACAGGCACCTACGAGCAGTACTTC
cdr3_aa: CSVDVTGTYEQYF
clone_size: many
d_call: NA
j_call: TRBJ2-7
v_call: TRBV29-1

cdr3_nt: TGCGCCAGCAGCCAAGATAGGAGGGGCGGGGGTGGCTACACCTTC
cdr3_aa: CASSQDRRGGGGYTF
clone_size: many
d_call: NA
j_call: TRBJ1-2
v_call: TRBV4-3

cdr3_nt: TGTGCCAGCAGCTTAAGAGGTTTGAGGTCCTACAATGAGCAGTTCTTC
cdr3_aa: CASSLRGLRSYNEQFF
clone_size: many
d_call: NA
j_call: TRBJ2-1
v_call: TRBV7-9

cdr3_nt: TGTGCCAGCAGCTCGTCAGCGGGAGCCACCTACGAGCAGTACTTC
cdr3_aa: CASSSSAGATYEQYF
clone_size: many
d_call: TRBD2
j_call: TRBJ2-7
v_call: TRBV7-8

cdr3_nt: TGTGCCAGCAGCCAAGATGTGTGGGACACAGATACGCAGTATTTT
cdr3_aa: CASSQDVWDTDTQYF
clone_size: many
d_call: NA
j_call: TRBJ2-3
v_call: TRBV3-1

cdr3_nt: TGTGCCAGCAGCATGAACCCTAGCGGGTTGAGCTCCTACAATGAGCAGTTCTTC
cdr3_aa: CASSMNPSGLSSYNEQFF
clone_size: many
d_call: TRBD2
j_call: TRBJ2-1
v_call: TRBV11-1

cdr3_nt: TGTGCCAGCAGCCACCCACTAGCCAACCAAGAGACCCAGTACTTC
cdr3_aa: CASSHPLANQETQYF
clone_size: NA
d_call: NA
j_call: TRBJ2-5
v_call: TRBV3-1

cdr3_nt: TGTGCCAGCAGTTTATGGGCAGGCCCCACGGCGTATTTT
cdr3_aa: CASSLWAGPTAYF
clone_size: many
d_call: NA
j_call: TRBJ2-3
v_call: TRBV12-3/TRBV12-4